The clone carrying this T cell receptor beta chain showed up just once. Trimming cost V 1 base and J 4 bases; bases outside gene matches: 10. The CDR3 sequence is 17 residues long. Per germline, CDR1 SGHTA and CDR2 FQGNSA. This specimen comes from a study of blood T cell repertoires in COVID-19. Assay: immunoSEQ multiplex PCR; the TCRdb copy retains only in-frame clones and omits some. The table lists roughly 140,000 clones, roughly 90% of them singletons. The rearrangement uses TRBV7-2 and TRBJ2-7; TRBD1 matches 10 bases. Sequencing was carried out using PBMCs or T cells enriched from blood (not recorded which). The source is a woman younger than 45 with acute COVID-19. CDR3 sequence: CASSLEPADRGLYEQYF. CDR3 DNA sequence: TGTGCCAGCAGCTTAGAACCCGCCGACAGGGGGCTTTACGAGCAGTACTTC.